The 11 T cell receptor beta chains below come from one sample, sequenced in a study of T cell responses to AZD1222 COVID-19 vaccine. Repertoires were generated with immunoSEQ multiplex PCR, while TCRdb's copy carries only in-frame clones and drops some. Of tens of thousands of clones in the sample, roughly 90% were seen once. The sample in question was peripheral blood, obtained 28 days after the second AZD1222 dose. These receptors originate from an adult who received the AZD1222 COVID-19 vaccine.

This chain uses TRBV15 with TRBJ2-7; D is undetermined. Germline assignment: CDR1 LNHNV and CDR2 YYDKDF (reference sequence). The CDR3 covers 14 residues. Trimming pared 1 base from V and 2 bases from J, leaving 9 bases between. The CDR3, as DNA: TGTGCCACCAGCAGAGCGTCACCAACCTACGAGCAGTACTTC. Encoded protein: CATSRASPTYEQYF.

The rearrangement links TRBV10-3 to TRBJ2-5; D is uncertain. The CDR3 is 10 amino acids. The V and J ends lost 8 bases and 5 bases respectively, with 6 bases between them. Germline CDR1 and CDR2: ENHRY and SYGVKD. The CDR3 sequence: CAIGEETQYF. DNA for the CDR3: TGTGCCATCGGCGAGGAGACCCAGTACTTC.

In its sample, this clone was seen once. J is TRBJ2-5 and V is TRBV29-1; 13 nucleotides line up with TRBD2. This CDR3 is 17 amino acids long. J lost 4 bases, V lost 0 bases, and 8 bases had no gene match. Germline CDR1 and CDR2: SQVTM and ANQGSEA. The chain's CDR3 is CSVEDLRGLAGVETQYF. Written as DNA, the CDR3 is TGCAGCGTTGAAGATCTTAGAGGACTAGCGGGAGTAGAGACCCAGTACTTC.

This clone has more than one count but fewer than ten. The rearrangement links TRBV29-1 to TRBJ2-7; 7 bases are shared with TRBD2. J gave up 5 bases and V 6 bases, and 16 bases lay outside the gene matches. Per germline, CDR1 SQVTM and CDR2 ANQGSEA. This CDR3 has 15 amino acids. Here the CDR3 reads CSVNNPGTKFHEQYF. The CDR3, as DNA: TGCAGCGTAAACAACCCCGGGACTAAATTCCACGAGCAGTACTTC.

In its sample, this clone was seen once. The chain recombines TRBV18 with TRBJ2-1; TRBD2 matches at 9 bases. Looked up from germline, CDR1 is KGHSH and CDR2 is LQKENI. V was pared by 2 bases and J by 2 bases, with 4 bases of the junction left unmatched. The CDR3 runs 16 residues. This chain's CDR3 is CASSPGKREAYNEQFF. Written as DNA, the CDR3 is TGTGCCAGCTCACCAGGAAAGCGGGAGGCCTACAATGAGCAGTTCTTC.

A single count supports this clone. The chain uses TRBV7-2 and TRBJ2-5, with 15 bases aligning to TRBD2. The V gene's germline CDR1 is SGHTA and CDR2 FQGNSA. After removal of 5 bases from V and 1 base from J, the junction contained 2 bases not matched to a gene. The CDR3 is 16 residues long. DNA for the CDR3: TGTGCCAGCAGCCAGGGACTAGCGGGGGGCCAAGAGACCCAGTACTTC. It encodes CASSQGLAGGQETQYF.

The genes are TRBV10-1 and TRBJ2-3; a possible D gene is TRBD2 (6 bases). Looked up from germline, CDR1 is WNHNN and CDR2 is SYGVQD (reference sequence). The CDR3 has 16 amino acids. V was clipped by 0 bases and J by 0 bases, with 10 bases between them. CDR3 region: CASSESRSGSTDTQYF. CDR3 coding DNA: TGCGCCAGCAGTGAGTCTAGGAGCGGGAGCACAGATACGCAGTATTTT.

This clone turned up a few times. The chain links TRBV6-1 to TRBJ2-7; D not certain. This CDR3 has 11 amino acids. Trimming took 2 bases from V and 6 from J, leaving 5 bases between them. Germline-derived CDR1 and CDR2 are MNHNS and SASEGT. The CDR3 loop reads CASSEHGEQYF. The CDR3 region has the DNA TGTGCCAGCAGTGAACACGGCGAGCAGTACTTC.

This chain joins TRBV10-3 and TRBJ1-1, with D hard to call. Trimming left V 3 bases short and J 4 bases short, with 15 bases between. Germline V gene data show CDR1 as ENHRY and CDR2 as SYGVKD. The CDR3 is 15 residues long. The DNA of the CDR3 is TGTGCCATCAGTGACTACGGGCGAAATGGCACTGAAGCTTTCTTT. Translating gives CAISDYGRNGTEAFF.

The chain uses TRBV7-8 and TRBJ2-7; D gene unclear. V dropped 2 bases and J dropped 3 bases, with 8 bases sitting between them. Germline V gene lookup returns CDR1 SGHVS and CDR2 FQNEAQ. The CDR3 sequence is 13 residues long. CDR3 coding DNA: TGTGCCAGCAGCTTATCTCGCATCTACGAGCAGTACTTC. Its translation: CASSLSRIYEQYF.

This clone was seen only once. The chain joins TRBV5-1 to TRBJ2-3; D is perhaps TRBD1 or TRBD2 (5 bases each). Germline CDR1 reads SGHRS; CDR2 reads YFSETQ. The CDR3 runs 15 residues. The ends were cut back, 10 bases at V and 4 bases at J, with 22 bases in the middle. CDR3 DNA sequence: TGCGCCTCTCGAGGGGCGGGCGTCGGCCCAGATACGCAGTATTTT. Translation gives CASRGAGVGPDTQYF.